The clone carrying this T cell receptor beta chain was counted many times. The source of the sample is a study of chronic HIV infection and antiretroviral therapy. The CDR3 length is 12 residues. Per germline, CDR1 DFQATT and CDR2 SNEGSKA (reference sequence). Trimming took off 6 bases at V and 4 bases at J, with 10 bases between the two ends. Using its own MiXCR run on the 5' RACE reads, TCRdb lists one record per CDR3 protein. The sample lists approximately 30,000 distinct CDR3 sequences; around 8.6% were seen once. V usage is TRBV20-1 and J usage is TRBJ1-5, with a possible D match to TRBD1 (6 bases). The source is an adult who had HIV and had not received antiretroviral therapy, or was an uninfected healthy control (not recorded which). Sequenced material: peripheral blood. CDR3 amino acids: CSALRGNQPQHF. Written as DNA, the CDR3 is TGCAGTGCGCTGAGGGGGAATCAGCCCCAGCATTTT.